This T cell receptor (beta chain) is drawn from a study of blood T cell repertoires in COVID-19. As for the study in general: PBMCs, B-cell-depleted T cells, or T cells were the source of the cDNA or gDNA that made up the material.

The data were produced by immunoSEQ multiplex PCR, yet TCRdb's version contains in-frame clones alone and is incomplete. The data hold roughly 90,000 clones, with about 90% observed a single time. Seattle patient enrollment occurred during active infection, with longitudinal follow-up thereafter. The CDR3 is 15 amino acids. The chain uses TRBV7-5 and TRBJ1-5. TRBV7-5 is tagged as a pseudogene. Sample: peripheral blood. The receptor was derived from a man aged 45-60 years with COVID-19, enrolled during active disease. The CDR3 loop is CARSPTREADQPQHF. CDR3 nucleotides: TGTGCCAGAAGCCCTACCAGGGAGGCTGATCAGCCCCAGCATTTT.